The clone carrying this TCR beta chain was observed a few times. As yet, its antigen is unknown. The sample has other DNA sequences that encode this CDR3 too. The sample belongs to a study of shared clonotypes between healthy human individuals. Study-level results: Approximately 5.1% was the fraction of naive CD4 clonotypes found shared across a few donors.

The CDR3 extends over 10 amino acids. Germline CDR1 SNHLY, CDR2 FYNNEI. V gave up 4 bases and J gave up 4 bases, with 1 base separating them. Repertoires were generated with immunoSEQ multiplex PCR, while TCRdb's copy carries only in-frame clones and drops some. The sample carries about 1.5 million clones, over 95% recorded once. V and J are TRBV2 and TRBJ1-1; D remains unclear. The sample was naive CD4+ T cells sorted from blood. The sample's subset: CD45RA+ positively selected. The clonotype was recovered from a man aged 25 to 40 in good health. The CDR3 loop reads CASSVTEAFF. CDR3 coding DNA: TGTGCCAGCAGTGTCACTGAAGCTTTCTTT.